This is a list of T cell receptor beta chains from one sample in a study of long-term antiretroviral therapy in people with HIV. Generated by immunoSEQ multiplex PCR, the TCRdb table keeps only in-frame clones and is missing some. The sample contains around 30,000 clones, approximately 85% of which appear only once. The sample here was unsorted PBMCs, taken roughly 3.3 years after starting antiretroviral therapy. Source of these receptors: a man aged 18 to 35 with HIV. The CDR3 runs from the conserved cysteine through the conserved F or W. D genes are given only for firm matches. Clone sizes are given selectively: once, few, many, or a class where the clone is expanded.

J	size	D	V	DNA	CDR3
TRBJ1-1	.	.	TRBV14	TGTGCCAGCAGCCCGACAGTTTCGGAAGCTTTCTTT	CASSPTVSEAFF
TRBJ2-1	.	TRBD1	TRBV7-3	TGTGCCAGCAGCTTAAACAGGGGGCAGAATGAGCAGTTCTTC	CASSLNRGQNEQFF
TRBJ2-1	.	.	TRBV6-5	TGTGCCAGCAGTTACGGCGGCGGCTCCTACAATGAGCAGTTCTTC	CASSYGGGSYNEQFF
TRBJ1-4	.	TRBD1	TRBV12-5	TGTGCTAGTGGTTTGCCTTGGACAGGGGTGGAGGAAAAACTGTTTTTT	CASGLPWTGVEEKLFF
TRBJ1-1	.	TRBD1	TRBV19	TGTGCCAGTAGTATGGGTCAGGGGGCGAACACTGAAGCTTTCTTT	CASSMGQGANTEAFF
TRBJ1-6	.	.	TRBV27	TGTGCCAGCAGTTCTGGGACCTATAATTCACCCCTCCACTTT	CASSSGTYNSPLHF
TRBJ2-2	once	.	TRBV9	TGTGCCAGCAGCCATTATGGGGGTTTGAACACCGGGGAGCTGTTTTTT	CASSHYGGLNTGELFF
TRBJ1-1	.	.	TRBV4-3	TGCGCCAGCAGCCAAGACCCAGGGGTGAACACTGAAGCTTTCTTT	CASSQDPGVNTEAFF
TRBJ2-7	.	.	TRBV5-4	TGTGCCAGCAGCTTGGAAGCACCCCACTCCTACGAGCAGTACTTC	CASSLEAPHSYEQYF
TRBJ1-1	.	TRBD1	TRBV7-9	TGTGCCAGCAGCCAGGAGGACAGGGAGGCTTTCTTT	CASSQEDREAFF
TRBJ1-6	once	.	TRBV6-1	TGTGCCAGCAGGCCCAGGGACTGGAATAATTCACCCCTCCACTTT	CASRPRDWNNSPLHF
TRBJ2-7	.	TRBD2	TRBV6-6	TGTGCCAGCAGTTACGAACTAGCGGGAGTGCACGAGCAGTACTTC	CASSYELAGVHEQYF
TRBJ1-3	.	.	TRBV5-1	TGCGCCAGCAGTTCGACCGGGACCGCTAAAAACACCATATATTTT	CASSSTGTAKNTIYF
TRBJ1-2	.	.	TRBV19	TGTGCCAGCTCCCGGGACATCTCCTATGGCTACACCTTC	CASSRDISYGYTF
TRBJ1-3	.	.	TRBV7-8	TGTGCCAGCAGCTCCCTTATTCCGGGGGACTCTGGAAACACCATATATTTT	CASSSLIPGDSGNTIYF
TRBJ2-7	.	TRBD1	TRBV6-5	TGTGCCAGCAGCACGACAGGGCGCTCCTACGAGCAGTACTTC	CASSTTGRSYEQYF
TRBJ1-1	.	.	TRBV18	TGTGCCAGCTCACCGACAAGACCGGCCGCTGAAGCTTTCTTT	CASSPTRPAAEAFF
TRBJ2-5	.	.	TRBV10-3	TGTGCCATCAGTGAGTCGGGGGAGCGCCGCCAAGAGACCCAGTACTTC	CAISESGERRQETQYF
TRBJ2-1	.	TRBD2	TRBV18	TGTGCCAGCTCACCAGTGGGACTAGCTATAGCCTACAATGAGCAGCCACCCTACTTCTTC	CASSPVGLAIAYNEQPPYFF